The source of this TCR beta chain is a study of blood T cell repertoires in COVID-19. Study as a whole: The samples span acute and convalescent COVID-19 from the United States, Italy and Spain. PBMCs, B-cell-depleted T cells, or T cells provided the cDNA or gDNA that made up the material.

This CDR3 region has 13 residues. V lost 11 bases and J lost 1, with 14 bases in between. Germline loops: CDR1 MNHEY, CDR2 SVGAGI. TCRdb's table, derived via immunoSEQ multiplex PCR, lists solely in-frame clones and lacks some. The sample holds 120,000 or so clones; more than 70% are singletons and the top ten take about 1%. This clonotype originated in a woman older than 75 with acute or convalescent COVID-19. Sequenced sample: peripheral blood. The chain employs TRBV6-5 and TRBJ1-1; no reliable D call. The CDR3 DNA reads as TGTGCCTCAAACCAGGCGACGAACACTGAAGCTTTCTTT. It yields the protein CASNQATNTEAFF.